This T cell receptor (beta chain) was sequenced during a study of blood T cell repertoires in COVID-19. Repertoires were generated with immunoSEQ multiplex PCR, while TCRdb's copy carries only in-frame clones and drops some. The sample includes under 200,000 clones, 81% of them seen just once. The V and J ends lost 4 bases and 8 bases respectively, with 15 bases between them. The germline gives CDR1 LNHDA, CDR2 SQIVND (reference sequence). The CDR3 has 14 amino acids. V is TRBV19 and J is TRBJ2-1, with D possibly matching TRBD2 (6 bases). The source of this sequence is a woman aged 40 to 50 with acute COVID-19. Material: PBMCs or T cells enriched from blood (not recorded which). In nucleotides, the CDR3 is TGTGCCAGTAGTAATCGGGGAGGTATCGATGAGCAGTTCTTC. It codes for CASSNRGGIDEQFF. Full variable domain (remainder filled in from reference TRBV19 and TRBJ2-1): DGGITQSPKYLFRKEGQNVTLSCEQNLNHDAMYWYRQDPGQGLRLIYYSQIVNDFQKGDIAEGYSVSREKKESFPLTVTSAQKNPTAFYLCASSNRGGIDEQFFGPGTRLTVL.